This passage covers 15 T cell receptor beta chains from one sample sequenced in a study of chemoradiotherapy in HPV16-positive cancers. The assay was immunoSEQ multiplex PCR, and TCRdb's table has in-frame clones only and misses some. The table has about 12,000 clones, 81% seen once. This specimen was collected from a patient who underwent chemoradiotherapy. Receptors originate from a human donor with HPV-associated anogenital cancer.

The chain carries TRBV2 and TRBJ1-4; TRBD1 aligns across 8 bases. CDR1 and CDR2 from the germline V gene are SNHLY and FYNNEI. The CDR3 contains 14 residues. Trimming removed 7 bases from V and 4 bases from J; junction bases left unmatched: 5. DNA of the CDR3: TGTGCCAGCACCACAGGGGGTATTAATGAAAAACTGTTTTTT. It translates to CASTTGGINEKLFF.

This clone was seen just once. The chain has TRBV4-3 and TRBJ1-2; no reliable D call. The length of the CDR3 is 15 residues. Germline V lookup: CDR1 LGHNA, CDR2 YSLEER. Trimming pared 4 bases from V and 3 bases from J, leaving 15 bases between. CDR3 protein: CASSPSREADYGYTF. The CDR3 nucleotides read TGCGCCAGCAGCCCTTCCCGAGAGGCAGACTATGGCTACACCTTC.

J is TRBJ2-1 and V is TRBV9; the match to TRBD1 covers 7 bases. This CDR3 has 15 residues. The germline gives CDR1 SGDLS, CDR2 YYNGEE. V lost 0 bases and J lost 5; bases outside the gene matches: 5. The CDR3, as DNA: TGTGCCAGCAGCGTAGATGGGACAGCTCACAATGAGCAGTTCTTC. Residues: CASSVDGTAHNEQFF.

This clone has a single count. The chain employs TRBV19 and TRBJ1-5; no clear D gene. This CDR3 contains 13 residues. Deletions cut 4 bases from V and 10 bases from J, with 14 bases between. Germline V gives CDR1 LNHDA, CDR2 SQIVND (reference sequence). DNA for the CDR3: TGTGCCAGTAGTACCGCCTGGGATAGACCCCAGCATTTT. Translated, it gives CASSTAWDRPQHF.

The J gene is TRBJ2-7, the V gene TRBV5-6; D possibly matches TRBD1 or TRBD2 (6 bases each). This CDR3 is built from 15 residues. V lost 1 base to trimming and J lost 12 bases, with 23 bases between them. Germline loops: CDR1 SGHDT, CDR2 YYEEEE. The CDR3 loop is CASSLTGGQAIGWYF. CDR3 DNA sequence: TGTGCCAGCAGCTTGACCGGGGGCCAGGCCATCGGGTGGTACTTC.

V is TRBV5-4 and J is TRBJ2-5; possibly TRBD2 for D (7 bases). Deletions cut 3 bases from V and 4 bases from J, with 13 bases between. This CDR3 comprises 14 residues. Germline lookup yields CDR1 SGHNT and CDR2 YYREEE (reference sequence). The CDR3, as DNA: TGTGCCAGCAGCTACGGGGGGCGTCGAGAGACCCAGTACTTC. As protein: CASSYGGRRETQYF.

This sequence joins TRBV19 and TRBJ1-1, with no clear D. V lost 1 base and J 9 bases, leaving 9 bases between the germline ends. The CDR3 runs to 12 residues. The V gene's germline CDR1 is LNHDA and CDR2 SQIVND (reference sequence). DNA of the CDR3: TGTGCCAGTAGTATAGGGAGGGCCCAAGCTTTCTTT. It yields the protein CASSIGRAQAFF.

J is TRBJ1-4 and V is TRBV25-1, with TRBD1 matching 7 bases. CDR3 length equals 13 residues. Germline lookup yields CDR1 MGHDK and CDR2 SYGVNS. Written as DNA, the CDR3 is TGTGCGGTGGAGGGGACAGAGGATGAAAAACTGTTTTTT. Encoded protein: CAVEGTEDEKLFF.

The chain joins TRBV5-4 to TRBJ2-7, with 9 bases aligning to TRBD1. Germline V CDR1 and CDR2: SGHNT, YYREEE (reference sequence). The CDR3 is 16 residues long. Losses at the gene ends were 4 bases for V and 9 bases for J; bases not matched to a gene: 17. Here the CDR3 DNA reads TGTGCCAGCAGCCAGAGTCTGGACAGGGGATCTCGCGTGCAGTACTTC. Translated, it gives CASSQSLDRGSRVQYF.

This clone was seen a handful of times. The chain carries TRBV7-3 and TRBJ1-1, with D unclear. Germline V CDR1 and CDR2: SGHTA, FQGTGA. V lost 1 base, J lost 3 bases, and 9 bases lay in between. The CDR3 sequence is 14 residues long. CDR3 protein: CASSLRRVDTEAFF. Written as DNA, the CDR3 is TGTGCCAGCAGCTTAAGGAGGGTAGACACTGAAGCTTTCTTT.

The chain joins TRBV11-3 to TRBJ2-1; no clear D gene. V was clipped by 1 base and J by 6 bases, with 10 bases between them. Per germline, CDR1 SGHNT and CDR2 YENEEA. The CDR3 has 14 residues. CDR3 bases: TGTGCCAGCAGCTTAGCTCGGATGTCCAATGAGCAGTTCTTC. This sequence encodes CASSLARMSNEQFF.

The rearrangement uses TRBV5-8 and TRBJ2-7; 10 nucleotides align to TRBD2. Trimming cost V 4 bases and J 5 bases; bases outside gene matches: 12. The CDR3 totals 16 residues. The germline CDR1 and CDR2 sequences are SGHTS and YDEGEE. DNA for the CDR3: TGTGCCAGCAGCCTCGGATTGCTAGCGGGGGCCGACGAGCAGTACTTC. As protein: CASSLGLLAGADEQYF.

The CDR3 protein is CASSPSGAYNEQFF. CDR3 sequence (DNA): TGCGCCAGCAGCCCTAGCGGGGCCTACAATGAGCAGTTCTTC. The chain employs TRBV5-1 and TRBJ2-1; TRBD2 agrees at 9 bases. V lost 4 bases, J lost 2 bases, and 1 base stayed unmatched. CDR3 length: 14 residues. Germline V CDR1 and CDR2: SGHRS, YFSETQ.

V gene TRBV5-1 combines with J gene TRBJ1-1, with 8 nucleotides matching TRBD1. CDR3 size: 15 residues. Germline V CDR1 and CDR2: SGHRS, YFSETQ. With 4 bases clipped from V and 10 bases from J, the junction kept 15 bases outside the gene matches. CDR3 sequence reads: CASSATGAAASGAFF. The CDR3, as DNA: TGCGCCAGCAGCGCGACAGGGGCGGCCGCCTCCGGAGCTTTCTTT.

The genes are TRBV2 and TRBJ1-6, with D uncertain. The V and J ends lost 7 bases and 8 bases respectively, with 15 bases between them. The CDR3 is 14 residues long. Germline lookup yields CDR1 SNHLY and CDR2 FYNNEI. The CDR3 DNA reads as TGTGCCAGCAACCGATGGGATCGGGATTCACCCCTCCACTTT. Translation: CASNRWDRDSPLHF.